This T cell receptor (beta chain) was identified in a study of blood T cell repertoires in COVID-19. Overall study context: Whether acute or convalescent, the COVID-19 samples came from the United States, Italy and Spain. The cDNA or gDNA used as material had been derived from T cells, B-cell-depleted T cells, or PBMCs.

Source study methods: Reference gene primer amplification gave estimated nucleated cell counts. The protocol was immunoSEQ multiplex PCR, while the TCRdb copy is restricted to in-frame clones and leaves out a portion. V and J calls and clone size are as listed in that table; D and trimming were resolved from the DNA. Of about 71,000 clones in the sample, around 86% are singletons; the top ten hold 2%. The V end was cut by 6 bases, the J end by 1 base, with 13 bases between. Germline V gene sequence: CDR1 LNHDA, CDR2 SQIVND (reference sequence). This CDR3 contains 15 residues. The sequenced material came from peripheral blood. The clonotype originates from a man aged 25 to 45 with acute or convalescent COVID-19. This sequence joins TRBV19 and TRBJ1-5; a possible D gene is TRBD1 (5 bases). The CDR3 loop is CASSRGVVSNQPQHF. CDR3 nucleotide sequence: TGTGCCAGTAGCCGGGGGGTTGTGAGCAATCAGCCCCAGCATTTT.